These 22 T cell receptor beta chains share one sample of origin, sequenced in a study of control samples from healthy donors and cancer patients. Method: immunoSEQ multiplex PCR; TCRdb's copy keeps in-frame clones and lacks some. The sample contains about 99,000 clones, 85% to 90% of which appear only once. The sample was PBMCs. These receptor sequences come from a man aged 55 to 70 with lung cancer.

V is TRBV19 and J is TRBJ1-2; perhaps TRBD1 as D (5 bases). Per the germline V gene, CDR1 is LNHDA and CDR2 is SQIVND (reference sequence). The CDR3 has 11 amino acids. The ends were cut back, 6 bases at V and 7 bases at J, with 9 bases in the middle. CDR3 sequence reads: CASRRQFGYTF. The DNA for the CDR3 is TGTGCCAGTAGAAGACAGTTTGGCTACACCTTC. Combining the CDR3 with reference TRBV19 and TRBJ1-2 gives the whole variable domain DGGITQSPKYLFRKEGQNVTLSCEQNLNHDAMYWYRQDPGQGLRLIYYSQIVNDFQKGDIAEGYSVSREKKESFPLTVTSAQKNPTAFYLCASRRQFGYTFGSGTRLTVV.

The CDR3 here is CASSSGQKQFF. The CDR3 nucleotides read TGTGCCAGCAGCTCAGGACAGAAGCAGTTCTTC. J is TRBJ2-1 and V is TRBV7-2, with TRBD1 as a possible D gene (6 bases). Between the trimmed V and J ends, which lost 4 bases and 11 bases, there was a span of 9 bases. The CDR3 covers 11 residues. In germline, CDR1 is SGHTA, CDR2 FQGNSA. Drawing the rest from reference TRBV7-2 and TRBJ2-1, the complete variable domain is GAGVSQSPSNKVTEKGKDVELRCDPISGHTALYWYRQSLGQGLEFLIYFQGNSAPDKSGLPSDRFSAERTGGSVSTLTIQRTQQEDSAVYLCASSSGQKQFFGPGTRLTVL.

The chain links TRBV5-1 to TRBJ1-5; TRBD1 matches 7 bases. Germline values: CDR1 SGHRS, CDR2 YFSETQ. Trimming at V came to 0 bases and at J to 4 bases, leaving 7 bases not matched to a gene. This CDR3 is 16 amino acids long. The CDR3 DNA sequence: TGCGCCAGCAGCTTGGACCCTAGACAGGGAAATCAGCCCCAGCATTTT. Protein product: CASSLDPRQGNQPQHF.

This clone was seen once. The rearrangement links TRBV5-1 to TRBJ1-4; D ambiguous. Germline lookup yields CDR1 SGHRS and CDR2 YFSETQ. Trimming removed 4 bases at V and 6 bases at J, with 13 bases between. The CDR3 runs 14 residues. The CDR3 reads CASSPRPGDEKLFF. In DNA form, the CDR3 reads TGCGCCAGCAGCCCACGTCCGGGAGATGAAAAACTGTTTTTT.

This chain connects TRBV7-2 to TRBJ2-1, with 11 bases identical to TRBD1. The V segment lost 2 bases and the J segment 7 bases; nucleotides outside the gene matches: 4. The CDR3 contains 15 residues. CDR1 is SGHTA, CDR2 FQGNSA, per germline. The CDR3 region is CASSLRDRGWNEQFF. CDR3 DNA sequence: TGTGCCAGCAGCTTACGGGACAGGGGGTGGAATGAGCAGTTCTTC. The whole variable domain, remainder taken from reference TRBV7-2 and TRBJ2-1, is GAGVSQSPSNKVTEKGKDVELRCDPISGHTALYWYRQSLGQGLEFLIYFQGNSAPDKSGLPSDRFSAERTGGSVSTLTIQRTQQEDSAVYLCASSLRDRGWNEQFFGPGTRLTVL.

The V and J genes are TRBV5-1 and TRBJ1-3, with D possibly TRBD1 on 5 matching bases. Germline lookup yields CDR1 SGHRS and CDR2 YFSETQ. V gave up 3 bases and J gave up 0 bases, with 16 bases separating them. This CDR3 has 17 amino acids. Here the CDR3 DNA reads TGCGCCAGCAGCTCCCTAGGGACCCTAAGCTCTGGAAACACCATATATTTT. Protein: CASSSLGTLSSGNTIYF.

The chain joins TRBV5-5 to TRBJ1-1; D is unclear. V was clipped by 1 base and J by 6 bases, with 16 bases between them. The germline CDR1 and CDR2 sequences are SGHKS and YYEKEE (reference sequence). The CDR3 loop spans 15 amino acids. CDR3 in amino acids: CASSLFSQSDSEAFF. The CDR3 DNA reads TGTGCCAGCAGCTTGTTTTCCCAGAGTGACTCTGAAGCTTTCTTT.

This clone was found a few times. V and J are TRBV15 and TRBJ2-1; 7 bases align to TRBD1. CDR1 is LNHNV, CDR2 YYDKDF, per germline (reference sequence). The CDR3 is made up of 15 amino acids. Trimming removed 8 bases from V and 6 bases from J; junction bases left unmatched: 13. CDR3 sequence reads: CATRQDRELSNEQFF. CDR3 nucleotides: TGTGCCACCCGGCAAGACAGGGAACTGAGCAATGAGCAGTTCTTC. Combining the CDR3 with reference TRBV15 and TRBJ2-1 gives the whole variable domain DAMVIQNPRYQVTQFGKPVTLSCSQTLNHNVMYWYQQKSSQAPKLLFHYYDKDFNNEADTPDNFQSRRPNTSFCFLDIRSPGLGDTAMYLCATRQDRELSNEQFFGPGTRLTVL.

This chain connects TRBV3-1 (or the pseudogene TRBV3-2) to TRBJ2-7, with D perhaps TRBD1 (6 bases). CDR3 length equals 13 residues. Germline-derived CDR1 and CDR2 are LGHDT and YNNKEL (reference sequence). V was clipped by 5 bases and J by 6 bases, with 14 bases between them. Written as DNA, the CDR3 is TGTGCCAGCAGCTACAAAGGGGGATCCGAGCAGTACTTC. Translation: CASSYKGGSEQYF.

V usage is TRBV28 and J usage is TRBJ1-1; unclear D gene. Trimming took 3 bases from V and 1 from J, leaving 3 bases between them. The germline V gene has CDR1 MDHEN and CDR2 SYDVKM. CDR3 size: 12 residues. The CDR3 bases are TGTGCCAGCAGTTTGAGGAACACTGAAGCTTTCTTT. It codes for CASSLRNTEAFF.

CDR3 region: CASSQDLAEGTQYF. The DNA of the CDR3 is TGTGCCAGCAGCCAAGATCTCGCCGAGGGGACCCAGTACTTC. The rearrangement uses TRBV4-2 and TRBJ2-5; perhaps TRBD2 as D (5 bases). V was pared by 0 bases and J by 7 bases, with 12 bases between. CDR3 length equals 14 residues. Germline CDR1 is LGHNA and CDR2 is YNFKEQ.

This clone showed up just a few times. This sequence joins TRBV7-9 and TRBJ2-1, with a weak D call TRBD1 (6 bases). Per germline, CDR1 SEHNR and CDR2 FQNEAQ (reference sequence). The CDR3 loop spans 17 amino acids. Trimming removed 5 bases from V and 4 bases from J, with 21 bases in between. For the CDR3, the DNA is TGTGCCAGCAGCGGCCTAGTATCGGACAGCCAATACAATGAGCAGTTCTTC. Translating gives CASSGLVSDSQYNEQFF.

This clone was detected once. The V and J genes are TRBV7-2 and TRBJ2-1; D may be TRBD2 (6 bases). The length of the CDR3 is 16 residues. CDR1 and CDR2 from the germline V gene are SGHTA and FQGNSA. V gave up 0 bases and J gave up 3 bases, with 12 bases separating them. CDR3 in amino acids: CASSLARGSGYNEQFF. CDR3 bases: TGTGCCAGCAGCTTAGCGCGGGGTAGCGGCTACAATGAGCAGTTCTTC.

CDR3 in DNA: TGCGCCAGCAGCTTGGCCCAAGTAGGAGAGACCCAGTACTTC. This codes for CASSLAQVGETQYF. The J gene is TRBJ2-5, the V gene TRBV5-1; D is undetermined. Per germline, CDR1 SGHRS and CDR2 YFSETQ. The CDR3 length is 14 residues. V dropped 0 bases and J dropped 4 bases, with 10 bases sitting between them.

This chain links TRBV5-1 with TRBJ2-5; D not resolved. This CDR3 contains 13 residues. Germline CDR1 reads SGHRS; CDR2 reads YFSETQ. V was clipped by 0 bases and J by 4 bases, with 7 bases between them. CDR3 coding DNA: TGCGCCAGCAGCTTGGACAATGCAGAGACCCAGTACTTC. Encoded protein: CASSLDNAETQYF.

The chain joins TRBV5-1 to TRBJ2-4, with TRBD1 matching 9 bases. J lost 6 bases, V lost 4 bases, and 8 bases had no gene match. Looked up from germline, CDR1 is SGHRS and CDR2 is YFSETQ. CDR3 length equals 15 residues. The CDR3 DNA sequence: TGCGCCAGCAGCCTCCCCGGGACAGGGCTAAACATTCAGTACTTC. It is translated as CASSLPGTGLNIQYF.

This clone was detected once. The rearrangement links TRBV7-9 to TRBJ2-1, with 11 bases identical to TRBD1. The CDR3 sequence is 16 residues long. J was trimmed by 5 bases and V by 3 bases; bases with no gene match: 6. Per the germline V gene, CDR1 is SEHNR and CDR2 is FQNEAQ (reference sequence). This CDR3 is CASSLGTGGSNNEQFF. For the CDR3, the DNA is TGTGCCAGCAGCTTGGGGACAGGGGGGAGTAACAATGAGCAGTTCTTC.

V and J are TRBV19 and TRBJ2-1; perhaps TRBD2 as D (6 bases). CDR3 length equals 16 residues. From germline, CDR1 is LNHDA and CDR2 SQIVND (reference sequence). V was trimmed by 4 bases and J by 5 bases, leaving 18 bases between them. The CDR3 loop reads CASSKGWVADHNEQFF. The CDR3 DNA reads TGTGCCAGTAGTAAGGGTTGGGTAGCGGACCACAATGAGCAGTTCTTC.

The chain couples TRBV5-1 to TRBJ2-5, with D possibly TRBD2 on 6 matching bases. V shed 0 bases and J shed 2 bases, with 17 bases lying between them. CDR3 length: 17 amino acids. From germline, CDR1 is SGHRS and CDR2 YFSETQ. CDR3 in amino acids: CASSLGGFGGAQETQYF. CDR3 in DNA: TGCGCCAGCAGCTTGGGGGGTTTCGGAGGGGCACAAGAGACCCAGTACTTC. The whole variable domain, filled in from reference TRBV5-1 and TRBJ2-5, reads KAGVTQTPRYLIKTRGQQVTLSCSPISGHRSVSWYQQTPGQGLQFLFEYFSETQRNKGNFPGRFSGRQFSNSRSEMNVSTLELGDSALYLCASSLGGFGGAQETQYFGPGTRLLVL.

The chain is built from TRBV18 and TRBJ1-1; D gene unclear. The CDR3 totals 15 residues. V gave up 0 bases and J gave up 0 bases, with 8 bases separating them. The germline V gene has CDR1 KGHSH and CDR2 LQKENI. CDR3 DNA: TGTGCCAGCTCACCACCAAGGGTTATGAACACTGAAGCTTTCTTT. It encodes CASSPPRVMNTEAFF.

V gene TRBV4-2 combines with J gene TRBJ1-2, with TRBD1 matching 8 bases. The V and J ends lost 0 bases and 1 base, in that order; junction bases with no gene match: 4. CDR3 size: 16 residues. The germline V gene has CDR1 LGHNA and CDR2 YNFKEQ. The CDR3 sequence: CASSQDFTGGNYGYTF. The CDR3 DNA is TGTGCCAGCAGCCAAGATTTTACAGGGGGTAACTATGGCTACACCTTC.

The gene calls are TRBV10-3 and TRBJ1-1; 11 nucleotides line up with TRBD1. V lost 4 bases and J lost 5; bases outside the gene matches: 3. The germline V gene encodes CDR1 ENHRY and CDR2 SYGVKD. The CDR3 has 14 amino acids. For the CDR3, the DNA is TGTGCCATCAGTGGGGGACAGGGGGGAACTGAAGCTTTCTTT. Translation: CAISGGQGGTEAFF.